This TCR beta chain was documented in a study of blood T cell repertoires in COVID-19. Germline V lookup: CDR1 SGHVS, CDR2 FNYEAQ. Trimming removed 0 bases at V and 0 bases at J, with 12 bases between. The CDR3 consists of 17 residues. The authors' processing: The assay estimated nucleated cells by amplifying reference gene primers. The data were produced by immunoSEQ multiplex PCR, yet TCRdb's version contains in-frame clones alone and is incomplete. Clone size and the V and J calls come from that table; the DNA yielded D and trimming. The sample holds 200,000 to 250,000 clones, 75% to 90% seen once.

Sequenced input: peripheral blood. The sequence came from a woman aged 30 to 39 who had recovered from COVID-19. The chain links TRBV7-6 to TRBJ1-3; perhaps TRBD1 as D (6 bases). CDR3: CASSLATGRGSGNTIYF. CDR3 DNA sequence: TGTGCCAGCAGCTTAGCGACAGGCCGGGGCTCTGGAAACACCATATATTTT.